These T cell receptor beta chains were read from a single sample in a study of cytomegalovirus exposure and HLA in healthy donors. Assay: immunoSEQ multiplex PCR; the TCRdb copy retains only in-frame clones and omits some. The sample yields approximately 220,000 clones, under 95% seen once. Sequenced sample: PBMCs. These receptors came from a woman between 18 and 29 years old in good health and CMV-seronegative. The CDR3 runs from the conserved cysteine through the conserved F or W. D genes are given only for firm matches. Clone size is not always given. Where it is, it says once, few, many or a class for expanded clones.

CDR3aa,CDR3nt,d_gene,j_gene,abundance,v_gene
CAIVAGTSGRRAYEQYF,TGTGCCATTGTAGCCGGGACTAGCGGGAGGCGAGCCTACGAGCAGTACTTC,TRBD2,TRBJ2-7,NA,TRBV10-3
CASSFRGGNNQPQHF,TGTGCCAGCAGTTTTAGAGGGGGCAACAATCAGCCCCAGCATTTT,TRBD1,TRBJ1-5,NA,TRBV28
CASTDRAGREAFF,TGTGCCAGCACCGACAGGGCCGGAAGGGAAGCTTTCTTT,TRBD1,TRBJ1-1,NA,TRBV25-1
CASSLDRVNTEAFF,TGTGCCAGCAGCTTAGACAGGGTGAACACTGAAGCTTTCTTT,NA,TRBJ1-1,NA,TRBV7-9
CASSLDSRGYTF,TGTGCCAGCAGCCTAGACAGCCGTGGCTACACCTTC,NA,TRBJ1-2,NA,TRBV2
CASSLVTGSSPLHF,TGCGCCAGCAGCTTGGTTACAGGTAGCTCACCCCTCCACTTT,NA,TRBJ1-6,NA,TRBV5-1
CSVGQGEGKLFF,TGCAGCGTTGGACAGGGCGAGGGAAAACTGTTTTTT,TRBD1,TRBJ1-4,NA,TRBV29-1
CASSLDTFGGAEAFF,TGCGCCAGCAGCTTGGATACATTCGGCGGGGCTGAAGCTTTCTTT,NA,TRBJ1-1,NA,TRBV5-1
CASSRGFNQPQHF,TGTGCCAGCAGTCGGGGATTCAATCAGCCCCAGCATTTT,NA,TRBJ1-5,once,TRBV6-5
CASSPLYEQYF,TGTGCCAGCAGCCCTCTCTACGAGCAGTACTTC,NA,TRBJ2-7,NA,TRBV5-5
CASSLGTLSGEKLFF,TGTGCCAGCAGTTTGGGGACACTAAGTGGCGAAAAACTGTTTTTT,NA,TRBJ1-4,NA,TRBV28
CASSLPTASNTGELFF,TGTGCCAGCAGCCTACCGACAGCCTCGAACACCGGGGAGCTGTTTTTT,NA,TRBJ2-2,NA,TRBV7-9
CASSFVRGGGYTF,TGTGCCAGCAGTTTTGTCCGGGGGGGAGGCTACACCTTC,NA,TRBJ1-2,NA,TRBV28
CASSPSGPTSYNEQFF,TGTGCCAGCAGCCCTAGCGGGCCTACCTCCTACAATGAGCAGTTCTTC,TRBD2,TRBJ2-1,NA,TRBV4-2
CASSQESGLAGGTGELFF,TGTGCCAGCAGCCAAGAATCGGGGCTAGCGGGAGGCACCGGGGAGCTGTTTTTT,TRBD2,TRBJ2-2,NA,TRBV4-2
CASSYQGRAVLAFF,TGTGCCAGCAGTTACCAAGGCAGGGCGGTTCTAGCTTTCTTT,NA,TRBJ1-1,NA,TRBV6-6
CASRSGGGPYGYTF,TGTGCCAGCAGGAGCGGGGGTGGGCCCTATGGCTACACCTTC,NA,TRBJ1-2,NA,TRBV5-6
CASKQGRGTDTQYF,TGTGCCAGCAAACAGGGCCGCGGCACAGATACGCAGTATTTT,NA,TRBJ2-3,NA,TRBV6-5
CASSSIPGQGEGTQYF,TGTGCCAGCAGTTCCATTCCGGGACAGGGAGAAGGGACCCAGTACTTC,TRBD1,TRBJ2-5,NA,TRBV27
CASNGGSGEYNEQFF,TGTGCCAGTAACGGTGGTAGCGGAGAGTACAATGAGCAGTTCTTC,NA,TRBJ2-1,few,TRBV19